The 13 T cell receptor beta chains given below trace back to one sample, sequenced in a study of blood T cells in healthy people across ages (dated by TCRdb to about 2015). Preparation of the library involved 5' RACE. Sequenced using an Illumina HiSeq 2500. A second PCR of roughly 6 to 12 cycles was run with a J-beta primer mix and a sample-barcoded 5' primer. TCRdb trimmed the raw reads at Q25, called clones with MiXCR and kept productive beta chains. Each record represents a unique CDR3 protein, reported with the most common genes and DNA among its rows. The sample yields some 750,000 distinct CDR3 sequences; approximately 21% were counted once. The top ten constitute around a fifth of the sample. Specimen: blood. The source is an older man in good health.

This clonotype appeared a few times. CDR3 protein: CASSLAGIGYNEQFF. CDR3 in DNA: TGCGCCAGCAGCTTGGCAGGGATCGGCTACAATGAGCAGTTCTTC. The chain is built from TRBV5-1 and TRBJ2-1, with D maybe TRBD1 (5 bases). Deletions cut 0 bases from V and 3 bases from J, with 10 bases between. The germline V gene encodes CDR1 SGHRS and CDR2 YFSETQ. This CDR3 has 15 amino acids. The full variable domain, rest sourced from reference TRBV5-1 and TRBJ2-1, is KAGVTQTPRYLIKTRGQQVTLSCSPISGHRSVSWYQQTPGQGLQFLFEYFSETQRNKGNFPGRFSGRQFSNSRSEMNVSTLELGDSALYLCASSLAGIGYNEQFFGPGTRLTVL.

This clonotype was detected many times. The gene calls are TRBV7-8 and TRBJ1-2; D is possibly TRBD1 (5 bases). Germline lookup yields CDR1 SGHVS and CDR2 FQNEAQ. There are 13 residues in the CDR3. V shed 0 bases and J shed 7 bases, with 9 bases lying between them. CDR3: CASSLAQGGGYTF. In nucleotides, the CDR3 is TGTGCCAGCAGCTTAGCCCAGGGTGGTGGCTACACCTTC.

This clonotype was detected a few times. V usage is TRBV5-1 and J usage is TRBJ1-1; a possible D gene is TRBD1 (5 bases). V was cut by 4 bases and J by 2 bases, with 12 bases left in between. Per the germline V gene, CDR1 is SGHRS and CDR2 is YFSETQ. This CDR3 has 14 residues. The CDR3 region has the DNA TGCGCCAGCAGCCCCAGGACACCCAACACTGAAGCTTTCTTT. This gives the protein CASSPRTPNTEAFF.

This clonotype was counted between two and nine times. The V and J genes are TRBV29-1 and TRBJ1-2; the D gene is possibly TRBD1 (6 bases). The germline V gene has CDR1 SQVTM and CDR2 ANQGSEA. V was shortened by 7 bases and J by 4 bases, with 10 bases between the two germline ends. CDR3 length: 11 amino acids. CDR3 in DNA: TGCAGCGACAGGGATAGCTATGGCTACACCTTC. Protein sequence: CSDRDSYGYTF. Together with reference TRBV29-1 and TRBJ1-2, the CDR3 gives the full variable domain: SAVISQKPSRDICQRGTSLTIQCQVDSQVTMMFWYRQQPGQSLTLIATANQGSEATYESGFVIDKFPISRPNLTFSTLTVSNMSPEDSSIYLCSDRDSYGYTFGSGTRLTVV.

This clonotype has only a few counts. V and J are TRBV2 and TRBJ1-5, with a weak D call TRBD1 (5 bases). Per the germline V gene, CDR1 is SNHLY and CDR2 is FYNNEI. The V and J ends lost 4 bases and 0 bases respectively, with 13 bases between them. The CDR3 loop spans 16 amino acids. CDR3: CASSAMGPDSNQPQHF. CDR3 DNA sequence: TGTGCCAGCAGTGCGATGGGGCCAGATAGCAATCAGCCCCAGCATTTT.

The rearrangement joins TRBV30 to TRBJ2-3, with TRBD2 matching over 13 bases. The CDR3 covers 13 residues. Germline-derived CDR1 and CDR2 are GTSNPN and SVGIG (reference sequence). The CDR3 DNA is TGTGCTCGGACTAGCGGGAGAGTAGATACGCAGTATTTT. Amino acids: CARTSGRVDTQYF.

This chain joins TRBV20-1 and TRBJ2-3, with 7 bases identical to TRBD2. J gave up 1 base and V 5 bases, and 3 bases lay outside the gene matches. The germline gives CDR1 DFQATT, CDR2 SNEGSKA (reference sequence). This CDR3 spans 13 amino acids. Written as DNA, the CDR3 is TGCAGTGCTGCTACTAGCGGCACAGATACGCAGTATTTT. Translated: CSAATSGTDTQYF.

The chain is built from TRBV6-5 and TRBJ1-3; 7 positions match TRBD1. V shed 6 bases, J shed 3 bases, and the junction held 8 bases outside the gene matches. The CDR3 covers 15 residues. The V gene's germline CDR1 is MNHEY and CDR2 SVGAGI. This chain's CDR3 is CASRSATGSGNTIYF. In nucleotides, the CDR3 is TGTGCCAGCAGGTCCGCGACAGGGAGTGGAAACACCATATATTTT.

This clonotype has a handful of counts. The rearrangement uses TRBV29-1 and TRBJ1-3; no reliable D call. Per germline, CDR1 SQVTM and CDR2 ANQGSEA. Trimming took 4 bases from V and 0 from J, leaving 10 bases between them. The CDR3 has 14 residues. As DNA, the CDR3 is TGCAGCGTTGCGTCAGACCTCTCTGGAAACACCATATATTTT. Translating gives CSVASDLSGNTIYF.

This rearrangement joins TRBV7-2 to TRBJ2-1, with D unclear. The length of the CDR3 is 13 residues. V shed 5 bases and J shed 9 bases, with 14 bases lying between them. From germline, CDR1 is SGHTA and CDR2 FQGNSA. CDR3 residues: CASSRLRSREQFF. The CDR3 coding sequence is TGTGCCAGCAGCAGACTTAGGAGTCGTGAGCAGTTCTTC.

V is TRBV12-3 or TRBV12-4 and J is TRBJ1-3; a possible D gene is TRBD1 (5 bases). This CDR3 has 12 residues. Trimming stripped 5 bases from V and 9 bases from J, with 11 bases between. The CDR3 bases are TGTGCCAGCAGTAAGGGGTTGTTCACCATATATTTT. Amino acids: CASSKGLFTIYF.

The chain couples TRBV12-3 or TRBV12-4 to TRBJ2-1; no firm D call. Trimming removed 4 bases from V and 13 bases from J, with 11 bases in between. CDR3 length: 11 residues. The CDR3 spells CASSSKALQFF. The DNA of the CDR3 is TGTGCCAGCAGTTCCAAGGCCTTACAGTTCTTC.

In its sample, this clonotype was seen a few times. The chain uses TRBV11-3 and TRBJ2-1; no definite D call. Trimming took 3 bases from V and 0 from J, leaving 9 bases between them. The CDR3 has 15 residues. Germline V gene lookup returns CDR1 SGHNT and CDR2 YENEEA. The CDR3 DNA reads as TGTGCCAGCAGCTTGGGCTTTAGCTCCTACAATGAGCAGTTCTTC. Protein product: CASSLGFSSYNEQFF. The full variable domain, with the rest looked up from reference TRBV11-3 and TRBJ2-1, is EAGVVQSPRYKIIEKKQPVAFWCNPISGHNTLYWYLQNLGQGPELLIRYENEEAVDDSQLPKDRFSAERLKGVDSTLKIQPAELGDSAVYLCASSLGFSSYNEQFFGPGTRLTVL.